The source of this TCR beta chain is a study of T cell repertoires in aging, cancer and after chemotherapy. Regarding this clonotype: Antigen specificity is unknown.

Findings and caveats of the study: Untreated cancer patients had significantly lower blood TCR diversity than age-matched healthy donors.

Amplification of TCR beta used genomic DNA extracted from peripheral blood. A mixed TRB-A/B primer pool amplified rearranged TRB by multiplex touch-down PCR. TCRdb processed the multiplex PCR reads anew with MiXCR; each CDR3 protein has one entry. The data contain a few thousand distinct CDR3 sequences, nearly 45% of them singletons. The V end lost 0 bases, the J end lost 5 bases, and 18 bases lay between the germline ends. The CDR3 consists of 17 residues. Germline-derived CDR1 and CDR2 are LGHNT and FRNRAP. Sequenced input: blood. The clonotype was recovered from a human donor with a solid tumor. The rearrangement joins TRBV12-5 to TRBJ2-3; TRBD2 might be the D (5 bases). CDR3 loop: CASGLVQAAAGGDTQYF. Here the CDR3 DNA reads TGTGCTAGTGGTTTGGTACAAGCGGCGGCTGGAGGAGATACGCAGTATTTT. Full variable domain (remainder filled in from reference TRBV12-5 and TRBJ2-3): DARVTQTPRHKVTEMGQEVTMRCQPILGHNTVFWYRQTMMQGLELLAYFRNRAPLDDSGMPKDRFSAEMPDATLATLKIQPSEPRDSAVYFCASGLVQAAAGGDTQYFGPGTRLTVL.